The present TCR beta chain was sequenced within a study of T cells in Graves' hyperthyroidism and ophthalmopathy. The CDR3 covers 15 residues. Per germline, CDR1 DFQATT and CDR2 SNEGSKA (reference sequence). V was clipped by 3 bases and J by 1 base; unmatched bases: 8. RNA transcripts gave rise to amplified TCR beta CDR3 regions. An initial round of RT-PCR targeting the TCR CDR3 relied on the HTBI primer set. Using its own MiXCR run on the multiplex PCR reads, TCRdb lists one record per CDR3 protein. The sample lists fewer than 450,000 distinct CDR3 sequences, about 15% occurring once. This sequence originates from a woman aged 55 to 70 with Graves' ophthalmopathy. The chain combines TRBV20-1 with TRBJ2-5; TRBD1 matches 7 bases. The sample was blood. The CDR3 here is CSASPTYRGQETQYF. CDR3 bases: TGCAGTGCTAGTCCGACCTACAGGGGCCAAGAGACCCAGTACTTC.